The 5 T cell receptor beta chains given below trace back to one sample, sequenced in a study of monozygotic twins with inflammatory bowel disease. Reanalyzing the 5' RACE reads, TCRdb keeps one entry per CDR3 protein, without DNA. This table lists 330,000 or so distinct CDR3 sequences. Sequencing used blood. These receptors were obtained from a human donor with ulcerative colitis or Crohn's disease, or a healthy co-twin of an affected twin (not recorded which).

V and J are TRBV10-3 and TRBJ2-7; there is no DNA to check the TCRdb D call of TRBD1. Germline V CDR1 and CDR2: ENHRY, SYGVKD. There are 14 residues in the CDR3. This CDR3 is CAISEGQSSYEQYF.

The gene calls are TRBV27 and TRBJ2-7; there is no DNA to check the TCRdb D call of TRBD1. This CDR3 comprises 16 residues. Germline V gene lookup returns CDR1 MNHEY and CDR2 SMNVEV (reference sequence). This CDR3 is CASSLSQTGIGYEQYF.

The chain has TRBV27 and TRBJ2-1; the D call of TRBD2 rests on TCRdb alone, since no DNA is present to check it. Germline V CDR1 and CDR2: MNHEY, SMNVEV (reference sequence). The CDR3 totals 17 residues. The CDR3: CASSNLGGSGGYNEQFF.

The rearrangement uses TRBV24-1 and TRBJ2-5; TCRdb's D gene call, TRBD1, goes unchecked for lack of DNA. There are 15 residues in the CDR3. From germline, CDR1 is KGHDR and CDR2 SFDVKD. The CDR3: CATSDGDRYQETQYF.

The CDR3 here is CASSFDPGRVGTEAFF. V is TRBV12-3 or TRBV12-4 and J is TRBJ1-1. The CDR3 contains 16 residues.